Listed below are T cell receptor beta chains from one sample, sequenced in a study of CD8 T cells in Susac syndrome. TCRdb ran MiXCR on the immunoSEQ multiplex PCR reads and lists one entry per CDR3 protein. The sample yields around 130,000 distinct CDR3 sequences, over 75% seen once. Specimen: CD8+ T cells from PBMCs. The receptors shown here come from a human donor with multiple sclerosis. The CDR3 runs from the conserved cysteine through the conserved F or W. The D gene is left open where the match is weak. Size is omitted from some rows. Given values are once, few, many or a class for expanded clones.

15	few	TRBD1	TRBJ2-1	TRBV7-2	CASSLRGLPYNEQFF	TGTGCCAGCAGCTTGAGGGGGCTCCCCTACAATGAGCAGTTCTTC
13	few	-	TRBJ2-7	TRBV7-6	CASSRDNSYEQYF	TGTGCCAGCAGCCGGGACAACTCCTACGAGCAGTACTTC
18	-	TRBD1	TRBJ2-5	TRBV28	CASSLLARDSEGQETQYF	TGTGCCAGCAGTCTATTAGCCCGGGACAGTGAGGGGCAAGAGACCCAGTACTTC
15	-	-	TRBJ1-1	TRBV4-1	CASSSSAFMNTEAFF	TGCGCCAGCAGTAGTAGTGCGTTCATGAACACTGAAGCTTTCTTT
18	-	-	TRBJ1-6	TRBV5-5	CASSFSPARAEPNSPLHF	TGTGCCAGCAGCTTTTCTCCGGCCCGGGCAGAACCCAATTCACCCCTCCACTTT
16	-	-	TRBJ2-3	TRBV11-3	CASGPRQILSTDTQYF	TGTGCCAGCGGCCCGAGACAGATACTTAGCACAGATACGCAGTATTTT
14	once	-	TRBJ1-2	TRBV9	CASSVGGHLYGYTF	TGTGCCAGCAGCGTAGGAGGACACCTATATGGCTACACCTTC
13	-	-	TRBJ2-1	TRBV19	CASSLILGGEQFF	TGTGCCAGTAGTCTGATATTAGGCGGTGAGCAGTTCTTC
16	once	TRBD1	TRBJ1-3	TRBV5-6	CASSPGTGSSGNTIYF	TGTGCCAGCAGCCCCGGGACAGGTTCGAGCGGAAACACCATATATTTT
16	-	-	TRBJ2-3	TRBV6-5	CASSYYRGASTDTQYF	TGTGCCAGCAGTTACTATCGCGGGGCTAGCACAGATACGCAGTATTTT
12	-	-	TRBJ2-1	TRBV7-9	CASSLDNNEQFF	TGTGCCAGCAGCTTGGACAACAATGAGCAGTTCTTC
15	-	-	TRBJ1-5	TRBV11-2	CASSPHGSGDQPQHF	TGTGCCAGCAGCCCTCATGGGAGCGGGGATCAGCCCCAGCATTTT